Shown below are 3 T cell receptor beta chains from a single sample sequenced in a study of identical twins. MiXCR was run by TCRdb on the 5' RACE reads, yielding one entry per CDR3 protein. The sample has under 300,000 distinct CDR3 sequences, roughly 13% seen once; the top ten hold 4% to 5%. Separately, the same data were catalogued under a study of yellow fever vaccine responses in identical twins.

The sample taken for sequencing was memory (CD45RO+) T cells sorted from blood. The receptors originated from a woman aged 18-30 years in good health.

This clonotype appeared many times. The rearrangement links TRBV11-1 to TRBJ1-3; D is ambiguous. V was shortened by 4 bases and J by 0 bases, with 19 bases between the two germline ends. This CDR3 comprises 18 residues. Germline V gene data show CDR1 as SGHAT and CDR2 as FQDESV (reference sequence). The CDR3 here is CASSSLTLQAYSGNTIYF. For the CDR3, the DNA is TGTGCCAGCAGCTCTCTGACGCTTCAGGCATACTCTGGAAACACCATATATTTT.

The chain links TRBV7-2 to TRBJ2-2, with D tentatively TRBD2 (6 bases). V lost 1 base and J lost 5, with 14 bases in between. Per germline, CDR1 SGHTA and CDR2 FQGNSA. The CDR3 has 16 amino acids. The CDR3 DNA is TGTGCCAGCAGCTTAGTTAGTACTGGGACTACCGGGGAGCTGTTTTTT. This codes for CASSLVSTGTTGELFF.

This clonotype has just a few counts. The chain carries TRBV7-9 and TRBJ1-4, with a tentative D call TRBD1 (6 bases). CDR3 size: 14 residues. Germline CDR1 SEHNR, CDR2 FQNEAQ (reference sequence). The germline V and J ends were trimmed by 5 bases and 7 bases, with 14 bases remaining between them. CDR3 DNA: TGTGCCAGCAGCCCCGGGACAAGGGTTGAAAAACTGTTTTTT. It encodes CASSPGTRVEKLFF.